These T cell receptor beta chains were read from a single sample in a study of CD8+ T cells in alopecia areata. Sequenced by immunoSEQ multiplex PCR; TCRdb stores in-frame clones only, minus some. The profile shows approximately 180,000 clones, about 70% of them singletons. The sequencing here drew on CD8+ T cells sorted from blood, taken at week 0. Every receptor here comes from a human donor with alopecia areata. Each CDR3 is given with its conserved first and last residue. Each record gives: J gene, V gene, CDR3 protein.

TRBJ2-5 TRBV6-4 CAISELPQETQYF
TRBJ1-6 TRBV30 CAWSVGAGSHFLHF
TRBJ2-3 TRBV5-4 CASSYRTGTDTQYF
TRBJ2-1 TRBV12-5 CASEGPDGPENEQFF
TRBJ2-7 TRBV5-6 CASSRSYEQYF
TRBJ1-2 TRBV19 CASKQGDRYGYTF
TRBJ1-6 TRBV5-1 CASSTDAGLTLHF
TRBJ1-4 TRBV5-8 CASSLDREGLNEKLFF
TRBJ2-1 TRBV7-9 CASSPAWDRDYNEQFF
TRBJ2-7 TRBV5-1 CASSLGSTPQYF
TRBJ1-2 TRBV6-5 CATSSVPNYGYTF
TRBJ2-1 TRBV7-2 CASSVGDPEQFF
TRBJ1-3 TRBV2 CASQSPLGDHSGNTIYF
TRBJ2-7 TRBV2 CATKTGTEMYF
TRBJ2-3 TRBV28 CATVSPYRPGDTQYF
TRBJ2-5 TRBV25-1 CASGRGETQYF
TRBJ2-1 TRBV13 CASSGTGGYNEQFF
TRBJ1-2 TRBV30 CAWRLGSAYGYTF
TRBJ1-2 TRBV9 CASSGYSGTAYGYTF
TRBJ1-2 TRBV23-1 CASSNGQGGSYGYTF
TRBJ2-7 TRBV29-1 CSVEGPAGIDEQYF
TRBJ2-7 TRBV5-1 CATPGGYEQYF
TRBJ2-1 TRBV5-1 CASSFNSGGVYNEQFF
TRBJ1-4 TRBV7-9 CASSLSGEKLFF
TRBJ2-2 TRBV10-3 CAISDTGELFF
TRBJ1-2 TRBV27 CASRGGRASRGYTF
TRBJ2-2 TRBV30 CACTWDSSNTGELFF
TRBJ2-7 TRBV13 CASSLGRGVGQGWYEQYF
TRBJ1-1 TRBV15 CATSRERVEEAFF
TRBJ2-1 TRBV27 CASIPGDPSYNEQFF
TRBJ2-2 TRBV9 CASSLGGGLARNTGELFF
TRBJ2-1 TRBV4-1 CASSQEGRFTYNEQFF
TRBJ2-3 TRBV29-1 CSGSSGGVDTQYF
TRBJ2-7 TRBV27 CASSLSLATRYEQYF
TRBJ2-2 TRBV2 CASSDPRGGPYTGELFF
TRBJ2-2 TRBV25-1 CASSGSGRRDTGELFF
TRBJ1-3 TRBV9 CASLSGNTIYF
TRBJ2-1 TRBV29-1 CSVDRTEYNEQFF
TRBJ1-2 TRBV10-3 CAMTPGGSGYTF
TRBJ2-7 TRBV13 CASSSGQDYEQYF
TRBJ2-2 TRBV6-5 CASSPTTTGELSF
TRBJ2-7 TRBV10-2 CASSELTYEQYF
TRBJ1-1 TRBV25-1 CASSWGQTGTNTEAFF
TRBJ1-1 TRBV5-6 CASSWGQGDTEAFF
TRBJ2-7 TRBV28 CASSKRGYEQYF
TRBJ1-5 TRBV9 CASSGTGSNQPQHF
TRBJ1-1 TRBV14 CASRPGGYTEAFF
TRBJ2-4 TRBV5-6 CASSLGRDIQYF
TRBJ1-3 TRBV30 CAWTGQGSGNTIYF
TRBJ2-1 TRBV2 CASTGGNEQFF
TRBJ2-3 TRBV30 CAWGLAGSTDTQYF
TRBJ2-1 TRBV27 CASSLSNYNEQFF
TRBJ1-5 TRBV7-2 CASSPSPDQPQHF